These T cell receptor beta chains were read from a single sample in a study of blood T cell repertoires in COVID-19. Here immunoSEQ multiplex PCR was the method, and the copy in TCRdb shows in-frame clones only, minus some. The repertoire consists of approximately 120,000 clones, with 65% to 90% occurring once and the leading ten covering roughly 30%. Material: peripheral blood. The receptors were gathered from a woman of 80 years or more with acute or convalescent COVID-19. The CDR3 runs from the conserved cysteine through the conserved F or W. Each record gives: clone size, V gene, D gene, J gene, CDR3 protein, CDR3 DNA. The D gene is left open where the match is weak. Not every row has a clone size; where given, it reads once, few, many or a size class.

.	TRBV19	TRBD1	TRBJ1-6	CASSGQESSSPLHF	TGTGCCAGTTCGGGACAGGAGAGTAGTTCACCCCTCCACTTT
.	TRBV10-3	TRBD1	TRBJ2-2	CATGTGWAGELFF	TGTGCCACCGGGACAGGTTGGGCCGGGGAGCTGTTTTTT
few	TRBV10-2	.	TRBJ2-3	CASSESTPARGWTDTQYF	TGCGCCAGCAGTGAGTCGACTCCGGCAAGGGGTTGGACAGATACGCAGTATTTT
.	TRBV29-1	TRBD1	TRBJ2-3	CSVEERGRSTDTQYF	TGCAGCGTTGAAGAAAGGGGGCGCAGCACAGATACGCAGTATTTT
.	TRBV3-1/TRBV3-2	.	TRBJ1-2	CASSQVGHRNSNYGYTF	TGTGCCAGCAGCCAAGTCGGTCACCGAAATTCTAACTATGGCTACACCTTC
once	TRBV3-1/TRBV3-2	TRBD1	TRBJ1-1	CASSQGWRGPNTEAFF	TGTGCCAGCAGCCAAGGTTGGAGGGGGCCGAACACTGAAGCTTTCTTT
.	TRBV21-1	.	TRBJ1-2	CASPKQGRGNYGYTF	TGTGCCAGCCCAAAACAGGGACGAGGTAACTATGGCTACACCTTC
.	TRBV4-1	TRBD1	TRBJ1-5	CASSQVGQGNQPQHF	TGCGCCAGCAGCCAAGTCGGACAGGGGAATCAGCCCCAGCATTTT
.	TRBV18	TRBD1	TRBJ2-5	CASSPTGVETQYF	TGTGCCAGCTCACCAACAGGGGTTGAGACCCAGTACTTC
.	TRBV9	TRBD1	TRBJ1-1	CASSVAGGNTEAFF	TGTGCCAGCAGCGTAGCAGGGGGGAACACTGAAGCTTTCTTT
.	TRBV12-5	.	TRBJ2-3	CASVLGGGPADTQYF	TGTGCTAGTGTCTTAGGAGGGGGCCCCGCAGATACGCAGTATTTT
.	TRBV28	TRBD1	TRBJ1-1	CASCGTGISDTEAFF	TGTGCCAGCTGTGGGACAGGGATCTCGGACACTGAAGCTTTCTTT
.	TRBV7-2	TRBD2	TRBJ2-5	CASSFGRGKVTQYF	TGTGCCAGCAGCTTCGGGAGGGGGAAGGTGACCCAGTACTTC